This entry features one TCR beta chain sequence. Its binding antigen is unknown. No much larger clone exists at a distance of one base, and base qualities are not known. This record comes from a study of T cell responses to AZD1222 COVID-19 vaccine (dated by TCRdb to about 2021). A note on the overall study: Because spike-specific TCR depth and breadth did not differ between the two schedules, AZD1222 recipients who got a second dose at roughly 4 weeks were pooled with those who got a second dose at roughly 12 weeks. Trial participants were enrolled by age into subgroups of 18-55, 56-69 and 70-plus years, and roughly 160, 29 and 62 TCR-sequenced participants, respectively, were included in these subgroups. TCR sequencing covered about 230 trial participants: about 210 given two doses of AZD1222 and about 26 given two doses of MenACWY control vaccine. The study at large found these results: Participants were mostly white British, with more females than males. The authors suggested clonal diversity may have been underestimated. Reportedly, almost half of the unique spike-specific TCRs recognized epitopes lying outside the regions that are mutated in the B.1.351 and B.1.1.7 variants. The 56-69-year group was small, and its depth increase did not reach significance, likely because of low power. After two AZD1222 doses, spike-specific TCR breadth and depth were significantly higher than at day 0 and than in MenACWY recipients. Conclusions about previously exposed vaccinees are limited, since just 5 to 7 AZD1222 recipients were seropositive for SARS-CoV-2 at baseline. Vaccine-associated CD4 TCRs spanned the whole spike protein, with dominant responses in regions 160-218 and 743-854. Because no day 14 peak-response samples were available, the repertoires could be characterized only after the peak T cell response.

The label giving this sample's time point can be read as: baseline before first vaccination. The vaccinee samples were drawn from two UK trials, COV001 and COV002, one of which was a single-blind randomized controlled phase 2/3 trial testing AZD1222 (ChAdOx1 nCoV-19) in healthy adults. For TCRbeta chain sequencing, PBMC samples were collected from trial participants at day 0 and at day 28 after the second dose. The germline V gene (reference sequence) yields SGHNT for CDR1 and YYREEE for CDR2. V is pared back by 0 bases and J by 9 bases, with 10 bases lying between the germline termini. The CDR3 goes from the cysteine to the phenylalanine over 14 residues. Only the CDR3 region is kept as DNA, spanning 42 bases read in frame from base 1. The CDR3 regions of human TCRbeta chains were analyzed by immunosequencing. The paper's data handling went like this. TCRs in the repertoires were compared against a reference library of SARS-CoV-2-specific TCRs that had been generated with the MIRA antigen-specificity platform. Breadth was defined as the fraction of unique TCRs that were SARS-CoV-2-associated, and depth was defined as the fraction of total T cells that were SARS-CoV-2-associated. Using the MIRA data, each spike-specific TCR was assigned both to the spike region to which the TCR was reactive and to a CD4 or CD8 class. Log10-transformed breadth and depth values were compared by one-way ANOVA with Sidak's multiple comparisons tests. In TCRdb, the immuneACCESS table is reduced to in-frame sequences with V and J assigned. These tables do not hold every clone; where another copy was compared, an unresolved V gene accounts for under half, and the others remain unexplained. V, J and clone size are those of that table, while D and trimming were read from the DNA. For this sample the table gives some 150,000 clones, of which roughly nine tenths were detected only once. The top ten hold 1.5% to 2% of the sample.

Here the chain combines TRBV5-4 and TRBJ1-6; tentative D gene TRBD1, with 5 bases matching. This clonotype was obtained from an adult in good health. Source: peripheral blood, taken on day 0 of AZD1222 vaccination. The nucleotide sequence is TGTGCCAGCAGCTTGGTTGGGGACGGTTCACCCCTCCACTTT. Its translation is CASSLVGDGSPLHF.